The next 30 T cell receptor beta chains were all read from a single sample in a study of OX40 agonist ivuxolimab in advanced cancers. Profiling relied on immunoSEQ multiplex PCR, and the TCRdb table lists in-frame clones only, not all of them. The sample lists approximately 160,000 clones; 90% to 95% were seen once. The sample here was CD4+ or CD8+ T cells sorted from blood, taken in a trial of the OX40 agonist ivuxolimab. The receptor set was obtained from an adult with an advanced solid tumor such as melanoma, head and neck, liver or kidney cancer.

This chain joins TRBV28 and TRBJ1-3, with 9 nucleotides matching TRBD1. CDR1 and CDR2 (germline): MDHEN, SYDVKM. CDR3 length: 16 amino acids. V shed 5 bases, J shed 2 bases, and the junction held 7 bases outside the gene matches. The CDR3 protein is CASSRPGQGTGNTIYF. CDR3 bases: TGTGCCAGCAGTCGCCCCGGACAGGGGACTGGAAACACCATATATTTT.

The genes are TRBV5-6 and TRBJ1-5; a possible D gene is TRBD1 (5 bases). The V and J ends lost 4 bases and 2 bases respectively, with 16 bases between them. CDR1 and CDR2 from the germline V gene are SGHDT and YYEEEE. The CDR3 length is 16 residues. In DNA form, the CDR3 reads TGTGCCAGCAGCGCACGCGGGGCTTGGGGCAATCAGCCCCAGCATTTT. This codes for CASSARGAWGNQPQHF.

This clone is a singleton in its sample. The rearrangement links TRBV2 to TRBJ2-2, with TRBD1 matching 8 bases. V shed 6 bases, J shed 3 bases, and the junction held 0 bases outside the gene matches. This CDR3 region has 13 residues. Germline CDR1 reads SNHLY; CDR2 reads FYNNEI. CDR3 sequence (DNA): TGTGCCAGCAGGGACAGGGACACCGGGGAGCTGTTTTTT. Protein product: CASRDRDTGELFF.

The V call is TRBV5-3, the J call TRBJ2-1; TRBD2 is a possible D gene (5 bases). TRBV5-3 is given ORF status, its function remaining uncertain. The CDR3 is 14 amino acids. The V end lost 0 bases, the J end lost 9 bases, and 13 bases lay between the germline ends. DNA for the CDR3: TGTGCCAGAAGCTTGGGTCTACTAGTTTGTGAGCAGTTCTTC. Translation: CARSLGLLVCEQFF.

This sequence joins TRBV7-2 and TRBJ1-2; 7 bases match TRBD1. The germline V gene has CDR1 SGHTA and CDR2 FQGNSA. V trimming: 0 bases; J trimming: 7 bases; junction bases outside the gene matches: 5. CDR3 size: 14 residues. This chain's CDR3 is CASSLARQGSGYTF. The CDR3 bases are TGTGCCAGCAGCTTAGCCAGACAGGGCTCTGGCTACACCTTC.

The chain uses TRBV28 and TRBJ1-1; unclear D gene. The germline CDR1 and CDR2 sequences are MDHEN and SYDVKM. The CDR3 length is 14 residues. Trimming removed 1 base at V and 3 bases at J, with 9 bases between. The CDR3 nucleotides read TGTGCCAGCAGTTTATACCCCCGCGACACTGAAGCTTTCTTT. It translates to CASSLYPRDTEAFF.

The chain recombines TRBV7-2 with TRBJ2-7; the D is unclear. Germline values: CDR1 SGHTA, CDR2 FQGNSA. The V and J ends lost 1 base and 0 bases respectively, with 4 bases between them. The CDR3 contains 13 residues. CDR3 protein: CASSLGVSYEQYF. CDR3 sequence (DNA): TGTGCCAGCAGCTTAGGTGTCTCCTACGAGCAGTACTTC.

The chain links TRBV19 to TRBJ2-5; 12 nucleotides line up with TRBD2. Germline V gene sequence: CDR1 LNHDA, CDR2 SQIVND (reference sequence). The CDR3 sequence is 20 residues long. Trimming at V came to 5 bases and at J to 1 base, leaving 17 bases not matched to a gene. The CDR3 protein is CASSLRRQSSGRVIQETQYF. The CDR3 region has the DNA TGTGCCAGTAGTCTAAGGCGCCAATCTAGCGGGAGGGTGATCCAAGAGACCCAGTACTTC.

This chain connects TRBV9 to TRBJ2-1; the D gene could be TRBD1 or TRBD2 (6 bases each). CDR1 and CDR2 (germline): SGDLS, YYNGEE. The CDR3 sequence is 15 residues long. V lost 1 base, J lost 8 bases, and 16 bases lay in between. CDR3: CASSVSLGGYDEQFF. The CDR3 DNA sequence: TGTGCCAGCAGCGTAAGCTTAGGGGGGTACGATGAGCAGTTCTTC.

The J gene is TRBJ2-1, the V gene TRBV6-5; maybe TRBD1 (6 bases). Germline V gives CDR1 MNHEY, CDR2 SVGAGI. The CDR3 is made up of 15 amino acids. Trimming shortened V by 6 bases and J by 3 bases, and 15 bases separated the two germline ends. This CDR3 is CASSQDSPLYNEQFF. The DNA of the CDR3 is TGTGCCAGCAGCCAGGACAGTCCTCTCTACAATGAGCAGTTCTTC.

V usage is TRBV9 and J usage is TRBJ2-5, with 10 bases aligning to TRBD2. CDR3 size: 16 residues. V trimming: 0 bases; J trimming: 6 bases; junction bases outside the gene matches: 8. Germline V gene data show CDR1 as SGDLS and CDR2 as YYNGEE. Here the CDR3 reads CASSVGPSGSSKTQYF. The CDR3 DNA reads as TGTGCCAGCAGCGTAGGGCCTAGCGGGAGCTCGAAGACCCAGTACTTC.

The chain is built from TRBV7-6 and TRBJ1-5, with 7 bases identical to TRBD1. Trimming cost V 2 bases and J 0 bases; bases outside gene matches: 13. Germline V gene lookup returns CDR1 SGHVS and CDR2 FNYEAQ. CDR3 size: 19 residues. CDR3 nucleotide sequence: TGTGCCAGCAGCTTAAGGAGCAGGGGGGGCGGGTATAGCAATCAGCCCCAGCATTTT. It specifies CASSLRSRGGGYSNQPQHF. Combining the CDR3 with reference TRBV7-6 and TRBJ1-5 gives the whole variable domain GAGVSQSPRYKVTKRGQDVALRCDPISGHVSLYWYRQALGQGPEFLTYFNYEAQQDKSGLPNDRFSAERPEGSISTLTIQRTEQRDSAMYRCASSLRSRGGGYSNQPQHFGDGTRLSIL.

The chain combines TRBV10-3 with TRBJ2-7; weak D call: TRBD2 (6 bases). This CDR3 contains 13 residues. Germline CDR1 is ENHRY and CDR2 is SYGVKD. Trimming removed 4 bases from V and 7 bases from J, with 14 bases in between. This CDR3 is CAISVERGREQYF. CDR3 coding DNA: TGTGCCATCAGTGTTGAACGGGGGAGGGAGCAGTACTTC.

The J gene is TRBJ2-1, the V gene TRBV5-1; D is possibly TRBD2 (5 bases). This CDR3 is built from 13 residues. CDR1 and CDR2 (germline): SGHRS, YFSETQ. Deletions cut 0 bases from V and 9 bases from J, with 10 bases between. The CDR3 region has the DNA TGCGCCAGCAGCTTGGCCGGGGTTGCTGAGCAGTTCTTC. This translates into CASSLAGVAEQFF.

The chain employs TRBV6-6 and TRBJ2-7; D could derive from TRBD1 or TRBD2 (5 bases each). The CDR3 sequence is 15 residues long. Germline V gives CDR1 MNHNY, CDR2 SVGAGI (reference sequence). V dropped 7 bases and J dropped 0 bases, with 16 bases sitting between them. The CDR3 DNA reads TGTGCCAGCACCCCACCGGGACCAAGCTCCTACGAGCAGTACTTC. Residues: CASTPPGPSSYEQYF.

The chain recombines TRBV12-5 with TRBJ2-7, with a weak D call TRBD2 (7 bases). CDR3 length equals 14 residues. CDR1 is LGHNT and CDR2 is FRNRAP in the germline V gene. V was clipped by 7 bases and J by 9 bases, with 22 bases between them. For the CDR3, the DNA is TGTGCTAGTGCTCCGGGGGGCAGTATCCTTCGGCAGTACTTC. Translation: CASAPGGSILRQYF.

V usage is TRBV7-2 and J usage is TRBJ2-5, with D perhaps TRBD1 or TRBD2 (5 bases each). Germline CDR1 reads SGHTA; CDR2 reads FQGNSA. The CDR3 is made up of 18 amino acids. Deletions cut 3 bases from V and 4 bases from J, with 24 bases between. CDR3 protein: CASSLTRGFGGLGETQYF. In nucleotides, the CDR3 is TGTGCCAGCAGCTTGACAAGAGGGTTTGGGGGTTTGGGAGAGACCCAGTACTTC.

Details on this clone: Other DNA variants within this sample encode the same CDR3. V is TRBV7-9 and J is TRBJ2-3; no clear D. Germline V gene data show CDR1 as SEHNR and CDR2 as FQNEAQ (reference sequence). Trimming stripped 4 bases from V and 2 bases from J, with 4 bases between. The CDR3 spans 12 residues. The CDR3 DNA follows: TGTGCCAGCAGCTCATCCACAGATACGCAGTATTTT. Protein: CASSSSTDTQYF.

The chain employs TRBV6-5 and TRBJ2-2; D perhaps matches TRBD1 (6 bases). CDR3 size: 14 residues. V was shortened by 4 bases and J by 3 bases, with 9 bases between the two germline ends. Germline V gene data show CDR1 as MNHEY and CDR2 as SVGAGI. This CDR3 is CASSLQGDTGELFF. CDR3 in DNA: TGTGCCAGCAGTTTACAGGGTGACACCGGGGAGCTGTTTTTT.

This sequence joins TRBV7-2 and TRBJ2-5; D ambiguous. Trimming pared 5 bases from V and 3 bases from J, leaving 10 bases between. The CDR3 sequence is 13 residues long. Germline CDR1 reads SGHTA; CDR2 reads FQGNSA. CDR3 sequence: CASSPYSEETQYF. DNA for the CDR3: TGTGCCAGCAGCCCCTACTCGGAAGAGACCCAGTACTTC.

This clone was found once. Here the CDR3 reads CASSSPPGGNYGYTF. The CDR3 nucleotides are TGTGCCAGCAGTTCCCCGCCAGGGGGTAACTATGGCTACACCTTC. This chain joins TRBV28 and TRBJ1-2; 7 nucleotides agree with TRBD1. Looked up from germline, CDR1 is MDHEN and CDR2 is SYDVKM. This CDR3 has 15 residues. With 4 bases clipped from V and 1 base from J, the junction kept 6 bases outside the gene matches.

The chain couples TRBV18 to TRBJ2-2; D remains ambiguous. The ends were cut back, 2 bases at V and 6 bases at J, with 4 bases in the middle. Germline V gene sequence: CDR1 KGHSH, CDR2 LQKENI. The length of the CDR3 is 12 residues. The CDR3 DNA sequence: TGTGCCAGCTCACCAGGAGCCGGGGAGCTGTTTTTT. Protein product: CASSPGAGELFF.

The rearrangement uses TRBV2 and TRBJ2-5; D remains ambiguous. Trimming took off 7 bases at V and 1 base at J, with 10 bases between the two ends. Germline CDR1 is SNHLY and CDR2 is FYNNEI. The CDR3 is made up of 13 amino acids. The CDR3 loop is CASTPGFQETQYF. As DNA, the CDR3 is TGTGCCAGCACTCCGGGTTTCCAAGAGACCCAGTACTTC. Variable domain in full (rest from reference TRBV2 and TRBJ2-5): EPEVTQTPSHQVTQMGQEVILRCVPISNHLYFYWYRQILGQKVEFLVSFYNNEISEKSEIFDDQFSVERPDGSNFTLKIRSTKLEDSAMYFCASTPGFQETQYFGPGTRLLVL.

V and J are TRBV6-5 and TRBJ1-4; no definite D call. Trimming removed 4 bases from V and 0 bases from J, with 3 bases in between. The CDR3 runs to 13 residues. CDR1 and CDR2 (germline): MNHEY, SVGAGI. The CDR3 region has the DNA TGTGCCAGCAGTTTCACAACTAATGAAAAACTGTTTTTT. Protein product: CASSFTTNEKLFF.

The chain carries TRBV5-1 and TRBJ2-2; D gene uncertain. The CDR3 runs to 14 residues. In germline, CDR1 is SGHRS, CDR2 YFSETQ. Trimming removed 4 bases from V and 6 bases from J, with 13 bases in between. CDR3 bases: TGCGCCAGCAGCCCCCTGGCGTCGGCCGGGGAGCTGTTTTTT. It encodes CASSPLASAGELFF.

The CDR3 region is CASSPLGPNTEAFF. CDR3 coding DNA: TGTGCCAGCTCCCCCCTGGGCCCGAACACTGAAGCTTTCTTT. The chain carries TRBV18 and TRBJ1-1; D is unclear. The CDR3 totals 14 residues. Germline V CDR1 and CDR2: KGHSH, LQKENI. The V end was cut by 6 bases, the J end by 1 base, with 12 bases between.

J is TRBJ1-1 and V is TRBV5-6; 9 bases fit TRBD1. This CDR3 region has 15 residues. With V trimmed by 4 bases and J by 1 base, 5 bases remained unmatched. Per germline, CDR1 SGHDT and CDR2 YYEEEE. The CDR3 bases are TGTGCCAGCAGCCCATGGACAGGGGCGAACACTGAAGCTTTCTTT. The encoded protein is CASSPWTGANTEAFF.

The rearrangement links TRBV28 to TRBJ1-4, with a weak D call TRBD1 (6 bases). Trimming removed 4 bases at V and 0 bases at J, with 12 bases between. From germline, CDR1 is MDHEN and CDR2 SYDVKM. This CDR3 is built from 16 residues. This CDR3 is CASSSGQFTTNEKLFF. The CDR3 DNA reads as TGTGCCAGCAGTTCCGGACAGTTCACAACTAATGAAAAACTGTTTTTT. The whole variable domain, remainder taken from reference TRBV28 and TRBJ1-4, is DVKVTQSSRYLVKRTGEKVFLECVQDMDHENMFWYRQDPGLGLRLIYFSYDVKMKEKGDIPEGYSVSREKKERFSLILESASTNQTSMYLCASSSGQFTTNEKLFFGSGTQLSVL.

This clone was detected only once. The gene calls are TRBV19 and TRBJ2-1; 8 bases line up with TRBD2. Per germline, CDR1 LNHDA and CDR2 SQIVND (reference sequence). J lost 4 bases, V lost 6 bases, and 8 bases had no gene match. This CDR3 comprises 15 residues. The CDR3 bases are TGTGCCAGTAGAACGGCGGCTAGCGGGTACAATGAGCAGTTCTTC. As protein: CASRTAASGYNEQFF. The variable domain in full, with the rest retrieved from reference TRBV19 and TRBJ2-1, is DGGITQSPKYLFRKEGQNVTLSCEQNLNHDAMYWYRQDPGQGLRLIYYSQIVNDFQKGDIAEGYSVSREKKESFPLTVTSAQKNPTAFYLCASRTAASGYNEQFFGPGTRLTVL.

The chain has TRBV2 and TRBJ1-3, with TRBD1 matching over 9 bases. This CDR3 comprises 19 residues. With 4 bases clipped from V and 0 bases from J, the junction kept 13 bases outside the gene matches. The germline V gene encodes CDR1 SNHLY and CDR2 FYNNEI. The CDR3 nucleotides read TGTGCCAGCAGTGCTGTAGGACAGGGGACCTCTTTCTCTGGAAACACCATATATTTT. Translation gives CASSAVGQGTSFSGNTIYF. Full variable domain (remainder filled in from reference TRBV2 and TRBJ1-3): EPEVTQTPSHQVTQMGQEVILRCVPISNHLYFYWYRQILGQKVEFLVSFYNNEISEKSEIFDDQFSVERPDGSNFTLKIRSTKLEDSAMYFCASSAVGQGTSFSGNTIYFGEGSWLTVV.